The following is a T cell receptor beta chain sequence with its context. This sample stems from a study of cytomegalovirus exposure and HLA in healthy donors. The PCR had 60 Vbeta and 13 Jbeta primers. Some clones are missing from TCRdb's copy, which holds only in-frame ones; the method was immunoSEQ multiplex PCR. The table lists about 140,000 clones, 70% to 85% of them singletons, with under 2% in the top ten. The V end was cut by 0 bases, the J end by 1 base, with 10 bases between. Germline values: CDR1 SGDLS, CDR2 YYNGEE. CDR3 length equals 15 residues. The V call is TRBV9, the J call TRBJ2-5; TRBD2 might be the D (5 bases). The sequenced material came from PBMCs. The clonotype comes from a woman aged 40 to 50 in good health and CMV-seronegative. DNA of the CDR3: TGTGCCAGCAGCGTAGCAGTGGGAGCCCAAGAGACCCAGTACTTC. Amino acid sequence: CASSVAVGAQETQYF.